These 28 T cell receptor beta chains share one sample of origin, sequenced in a study of technical replicates of blood from a few donors. Libraries were prepared by immunoSEQ multiplex PCR; TCRdb keeps only in-frame clonotypes and omits some of them. This sample has 85,000 or so clones, with 94% found just once. Sequencing was performed on T cells isolated from PBMCs. The receptor set was obtained from a human donor in good health.

V and J are TRBV4-1 and TRBJ2-7; 11 bases match TRBD2. Trimming removed 4 bases from V and 5 bases from J; junction bases left unmatched: 10. This CDR3 comprises 16 residues. Germline-derived CDR1 and CDR2 are MGHRA and YSYEKL. The CDR3 sequence: CASSRIFIAGGDEQYF. For the CDR3, the DNA is TGCGCCAGCAGCCGAATTTTTATAGCGGGAGGGGACGAGCAGTACTTC.

The rearrangement joins TRBV27 to TRBJ1-6; 7 bases are a match to TRBD1. Unmatched junction bases numbered 9, after V lost 7 bases and J lost 0 bases. Germline CDR1 MNHEY, CDR2 SMNVEV (reference sequence). There are 17 residues in the CDR3. DNA for the CDR3: TGTGCCAGCACTCGGACAGGCGGCTTCTCCTATAATTCACCCCTCCACTTT. Its protein is CASTRTGGFSYNSPLHF.

This rearrangement joins TRBV29-1 to TRBJ2-2, with 11 positions matching TRBD2. CDR1 and CDR2 (germline): SQVTM, ANQGSEA. The length of the CDR3 is 15 residues. V trimming: 4 bases; J trimming: 4 bases; junction bases outside the gene matches: 5. The CDR3, as DNA: TGCAGCGTTGTAGCGGGGGGGCGTGTCACCGGGGAGCTGTTTTTT. This gives the protein CSVVAGGRVTGELFF.

The chain links TRBV5-4 to TRBJ2-2, with a possible D match to TRBD2 (5 bases). Germline V gives CDR1 SGHNT, CDR2 YYREEE (reference sequence). Trimming removed 4 bases at V and 0 bases at J, with 16 bases between. The CDR3 covers 17 residues. The CDR3 loop reads CASSPSLLDSNTGELFF. In DNA, the CDR3 is TGTGCCAGCAGCCCTTCTCTTCTGGACTCGAACACCGGGGAGCTGTTTTTT. The variable domain in full, completed from reference TRBV5-4 and TRBJ2-2, reads ETGVTQSPTHLIKTRGQQVTLRCSSQSGHNTVSWYQQALGQGPQFIFQYYREEENGRGNFPPRFSGLQFPNYSSELNVNALELDDSALYLCASSPSLLDSNTGELFFGEGSRLTVL.

The V gene is TRBV6-5, the J gene TRBJ2-7; 9 bases are a match to TRBD1. The CDR3 sequence is 14 residues long. Germline CDR1 is MNHEY and CDR2 is SVGAGI. V lost 2 bases to trimming and J lost 4 bases; unmatched junction nucleotides: 3. The CDR3 loop reads CASSYLTGGYEQYF. The CDR3, as DNA: TGTGCCAGCAGTTACCTGACAGGGGGATACGAGCAGTACTTC.

This chain joins TRBV19 and TRBJ2-1; tentatively, D is TRBD2 (6 bases). Between the trimmed V and J ends, which lost 0 bases and 7 bases, there was a span of 16 bases. Germline values: CDR1 LNHDA, CDR2 SQIVND (reference sequence). The CDR3 is 16 residues long. The CDR3 protein is CASSIDGAGKQNEQFF. As DNA, the CDR3 is TGTGCCAGTAGTATAGATGGGGCGGGAAAGCAAAATGAGCAGTTCTTC.

This rearrangement joins TRBV4-1 to TRBJ2-3; D is unclear. The germline V gene has CDR1 MGHRA and CDR2 YSYEKL. The V and J ends lost 1 base and 2 bases respectively, with 7 bases between them. The CDR3 is 14 amino acids. The CDR3 DNA follows: TGCGCCAGCAGCCAAGTTTTCGTCACAGATACGCAGTATTTT. Protein sequence: CASSQVFVTDTQYF.

V gene TRBV19 combines with J gene TRBJ1-4; 10 bases fit TRBD1. CDR3 size: 14 residues. CDR1 is LNHDA, CDR2 SQIVND, per germline (reference sequence). Unmatched junction bases numbered 5, after V lost 5 bases and J lost 8 bases. CDR3 nucleotide sequence: TGTGCCAGTAGTCGGACAGGGGGGCAGGAAAAACTGTTTTTT. It encodes CASSRTGGQEKLFF.

V and J are TRBV5-1 and TRBJ1-6, with D possibly TRBD1 on 6 matching bases. The CDR3 runs to 15 residues. The V end lost 0 bases, the J end lost 10 bases, and 14 bases lay between the germline ends. Per the germline V gene, CDR1 is SGHRS and CDR2 is YFSETQ. The CDR3 here is CASSLENRENSPLHF. CDR3 DNA: TGCGCCAGCAGCTTGGAAAACAGGGAAAACTCACCCCTCCACTTT.

The J gene is TRBJ2-7, the V gene TRBV9; D is undetermined. V lost 5 bases and J 5 bases, leaving 11 bases between the germline ends. The germline CDR1 and CDR2 sequences are SGDLS and YYNGEE. The CDR3 consists of 12 residues. CDR3 bases: TGTGCCAGCAGTGAGATTTTAAACGAGCAGTACTTC. Its protein product is CASSEILNEQYF.

A single count supports this clone. The gene calls are TRBV29-1 and TRBJ1-1, with no clear D. The V end was cut by 4 bases, the J end by 0 bases, with 3 bases between. The CDR3 sequence is 11 residues long. From germline, CDR1 is SQVTM and CDR2 ANQGSEA. The CDR3 spells CSVAVNTEAFF. DNA for the CDR3: TGCAGCGTTGCAGTGAACACTGAAGCTTTCTTT.

J is TRBJ1-2 and V is TRBV29-1; 9 bases agree with TRBD1. CDR1 and CDR2 from the germline V gene are SQVTM and ANQGSEA. This CDR3 contains 15 residues. J gave up 3 bases and V 3 bases, and 8 bases lay outside the gene matches. CDR3 nucleotide sequence: TGCAGCGTTGACCCTACCAGGACAGGGGACTATGGCTACACCTTC. It specifies CSVDPTRTGDYGYTF.

The chain joins TRBV6-1 to TRBJ2-3, with a weak D call TRBD2 (5 bases). Trimming took 4 bases from V and 0 from J, leaving 11 bases between them. The CDR3 totals 15 residues. Germline V gene lookup returns CDR1 MNHNS and CDR2 SASEGT. CDR3 sequence: CASSVGPGSTDTQYF. The DNA for the CDR3 is TGTGCCAGCAGTGTAGGGCCGGGGAGCACAGATACGCAGTATTTT.

The V and J genes are TRBV2 and TRBJ2-1, with 9 bases that match TRBD1. The CDR3 has 12 residues. V was pared by 7 bases and J by 14 bases, with 9 bases of the junction left unmatched. The germline V gene encodes CDR1 SNHLY and CDR2 FYNNEI. The CDR3 sequence: CASTRDRVVEFF. CDR3 nucleotide sequence: TGTGCCAGCACTAGGGACAGGGTAGTCGAGTTCTTC. Together with reference TRBV2 and TRBJ2-1, the CDR3 gives the full variable domain: EPEVTQTPSHQVTQMGQEVILRCVPISNHLYFYWYRQILGQKVEFLVSFYNNEISEKSEIFDDQFSVERPDGSNFTLKIRSTKLEDSAMYFCASTRDRVVEFFGPGTRLTVL.

This chain connects TRBV27 to TRBJ2-1; D possibly corresponds to TRBD1 (5 bases). This CDR3 has 14 amino acids. Germline V gene data show CDR1 as MNHEY and CDR2 as SMNVEV (reference sequence). V lost 5 bases and J 0 bases, leaving 8 bases between the germline ends. CDR3 sequence (DNA): TGTGCCAGCAGTCAGGGAAGCTCCTACAATGAGCAGTTCTTC. Its translation: CASSQGSSYNEQFF.

The chain couples TRBV6-1 to TRBJ1-2; no clear D gene. The CDR3 length is 13 residues. Trimming removed 4 bases at V and 9 bases at J, with 15 bases between. Germline loops: CDR1 MNHNS, CDR2 SASEGT. CDR3 loop: CASSVLEVDRYTF. The CDR3 coding sequence is TGTGCCAGCAGTGTTTTAGAAGTTGATCGCTACACCTTC.

The DNA for the CDR3 is TGCGCCAGCAGCTTGGGCGGGGGGAGTTACGAGCAGTACTTC. Translation gives CASSLGGGSYEQYF. This rearrangement joins TRBV5-1 to TRBJ2-7; TRBD2 agrees at 8 bases. With 0 bases clipped from V and 4 bases from J, the junction kept 3 bases outside the gene matches. Germline CDR1 SGHRS, CDR2 YFSETQ. The CDR3 loop spans 14 amino acids. The variable domain in full, with the rest retrieved from reference TRBV5-1 and TRBJ2-7, is KAGVTQTPRYLIKTRGQQVTLSCSPISGHRSVSWYQQTPGQGLQFLFEYFSETQRNKGNFPGRFSGRQFSNSRSEMNVSTLELGDSALYLCASSLGGGSYEQYFGPGTRLTVT.

In its sample, this clone was seen once. This chain links TRBV15 with TRBJ2-1; TRBD2 matches at 14 bases. V lost 0 bases to trimming and J lost 15 bases; unmatched junction nucleotides: 16. Germline CDR1 and CDR2: LNHNV and YYDKDF (reference sequence). The CDR3 spans 18 residues. The CDR3 spells CATSRDLALTSGRAWGFF. The CDR3 bases are TGTGCCACCAGCAGAGACCTGGCTTTGACTAGCGGGAGGGCCTGGGGGTTCTTC. The full variable domain, completed using reference TRBV15 and TRBJ2-1, is DAMVIQNPRYQVTQFGKPVTLSCSQTLNHNVMYWYQQKSSQAPKLLFHYYDKDFNNEADTPDNFQSRRPNTSFCFLDIRSPGLGDTAMYLCATSRDLALTSGRAWGFFGPGTRLTVL.

This clone was seen more than once but under ten times. The CDR3 region is CASSLDRATEAFF. The CDR3 DNA follows: TGCGCCAGCAGCTTGGACAGGGCCACTGAAGCTTTCTTT. The chain couples TRBV5-1 to TRBJ1-1; perhaps TRBD1 as D (6 bases). Germline CDR1 is SGHRS and CDR2 is YFSETQ. There are 13 residues in the CDR3. V was trimmed by 0 bases and J by 4 bases, leaving 7 bases between them. Based on the CDR3 plus reference TRBV5-1 and TRBJ1-1, the full variable domain is KAGVTQTPRYLIKTRGQQVTLSCSPISGHRSVSWYQQTPGQGLQFLFEYFSETQRNKGNFPGRFSGRQFSNSRSEMNVSTLELGDSALYLCASSLDRATEAFFGQGTRLTVV.

This clone was observed a few times. This chain links TRBV29-1 with TRBJ1-1; 7 nucleotides align to TRBD1. The junction had 8 bases not matched to a gene; V was cut back by 6 bases and J by 1 base. The CDR3 has 14 residues. In germline, CDR1 is SQVTM, CDR2 ANQGSEA. Written as DNA, the CDR3 is TGCAGCGTGACAGGGAGGCAGTCGAACACTGAAGCTTTCTTT. Protein product: CSVTGRQSNTEAFF.

The chain uses TRBV27 and TRBJ1-4; 7 bases match TRBD1. CDR3 size: 13 residues. Germline V CDR1 and CDR2: MNHEY, SMNVEV (reference sequence). In nucleotides, the CDR3 is TGTGGGACGAGGGACAGATATAATGAAAAACTGTTTTTT. Encoded protein: CGTRDRYNEKLFF.

The chain links TRBV6-1 to TRBJ1-3; D is ambiguous. V lost 3 bases to trimming and J lost 2 bases, with 11 bases between them. Germline lookup yields CDR1 MNHNS and CDR2 SASEGT. The CDR3 covers 15 residues. The chain's CDR3 is CASSDIPGTGNTIYF. The DNA for the CDR3 is TGTGCCAGCAGTGATATCCCAGGAACTGGAAACACCATATATTTT.

This clone was found a few times. The rearrangement links TRBV5-5 to TRBJ2-2; D may be TRBD2 (6 bases). This CDR3 region has 17 residues. Trimming shortened V by 4 bases and J by 5 bases, and 21 bases separated the two germline ends. Germline assignment: CDR1 SGHKS and CDR2 YYEKEE (reference sequence). CDR3 region: CASSRTFTGVGTGELFF. The CDR3 DNA reads as TGTGCCAGCAGCCGTACTTTTACGGGAGTAGGGACCGGGGAGCTGTTTTTT.

The chain joins TRBV10-3 to TRBJ2-1, with a possible D match to TRBD2 (5 bases). CDR3 size: 13 residues. The V gene lost 4 bases and the J gene lost 4 bases, with 8 bases spanning the gap. CDR1 and CDR2 from the germline V gene are ENHRY and SYGVKD. As DNA, the CDR3 is TGTGCCATCAGTGTGGAGGTTTACAATGAGCAGTTCTTC. It translates to CAISVEVYNEQFF.

The chain couples TRBV27 to TRBJ2-7, with 9 bases identical to TRBD2. This CDR3 is 14 amino acids long. In germline, CDR1 is MNHEY, CDR2 SMNVEV (reference sequence). Losses at the gene ends were 6 bases for V and 3 bases for J; bases not matched to a gene: 6. CDR3 sequence (DNA): TGTGCCAGCAGAAGACTAGCGGAGTACTACGAGCAGTACTTC. Encoded protein: CASRRLAEYYEQYF.

This chain joins TRBV5-6 and TRBJ2-7; 7 bases line up with TRBD1. V gave up 4 bases and J gave up 6 bases; unmatched junction bases: 10. The V gene's germline CDR1 is SGHDT and CDR2 YYEEEE. The CDR3 contains 14 residues. Here the CDR3 reads CASSPTGPRGEQYF. CDR3 bases: TGTGCCAGCAGCCCGACAGGGCCCCGGGGCGAGCAGTACTTC.

The chain combines TRBV29-1 with TRBJ2-1; 7 nucleotides line up with TRBD2. The germline V gene encodes CDR1 SQVTM and CDR2 ANQGSEA. The CDR3 loop spans 15 amino acids. The J segment lost 6 bases and the V segment lost 5 bases, leaving 13 bases of the junction unmatched. CDR3 residues: CSVYLAGQGINEQFF. Written as DNA, the CDR3 is TGCAGCGTTTATTTAGCGGGCCAGGGCATCAATGAGCAGTTCTTC.

The rearrangement uses TRBV4-1 and TRBJ2-7; tentative D call: TRBD2 (6 bases). Per germline, CDR1 MGHRA and CDR2 YSYEKL. The germline V and J ends were trimmed by 1 base and 3 bases, with 13 bases remaining between them. There are 15 residues in the CDR3. As DNA, the CDR3 is TGCGCCAGCAGCCAAGGAGGTTGGAGGGGCTACGAGCAGTACTTC. Protein: CASSQGGWRGYEQYF.